The present TCR beta chain was sequenced within a study of blood T cell dynamics during melanoma immunotherapy. General study points: PBMC repertoires of eventual disease-control patients split at W3 into clonality or diversity gains.

V lost 4 bases to trimming and J lost 5 bases, with 9 bases between them. The germline V gene has CDR1 SGHNT and CDR2 YYREEE (reference sequence). CDR3 length: 12 amino acids. Noted time point: week 3, after first cycle of checkpoint inhibitor. Blood was drawn before treatment and at week 3 after checkpoint blockade. Each bulk PBMC sample had roughly 400 ng DNA loaded. The protocol was immunoSEQ multiplex PCR, while the TCRdb copy is restricted to in-frame clones and leaves out a portion. The sample lists about 12,000 clones, 85% to 90% occurring once. This clone showed up just once. Its antigen is still unknown.

This receptor was obtained from a human donor with melanoma. The input for sequencing was blood, taken from a patient treated with checkpoint blockade. The chain carries TRBV5-4 and TRBJ2-5, with unresolved D. The CDR3 spells CASSREGETQYF. CDR3 nucleotides: TGTGCCAGCAGCAGGGAAGGGGAGACCCAGTACTTC.